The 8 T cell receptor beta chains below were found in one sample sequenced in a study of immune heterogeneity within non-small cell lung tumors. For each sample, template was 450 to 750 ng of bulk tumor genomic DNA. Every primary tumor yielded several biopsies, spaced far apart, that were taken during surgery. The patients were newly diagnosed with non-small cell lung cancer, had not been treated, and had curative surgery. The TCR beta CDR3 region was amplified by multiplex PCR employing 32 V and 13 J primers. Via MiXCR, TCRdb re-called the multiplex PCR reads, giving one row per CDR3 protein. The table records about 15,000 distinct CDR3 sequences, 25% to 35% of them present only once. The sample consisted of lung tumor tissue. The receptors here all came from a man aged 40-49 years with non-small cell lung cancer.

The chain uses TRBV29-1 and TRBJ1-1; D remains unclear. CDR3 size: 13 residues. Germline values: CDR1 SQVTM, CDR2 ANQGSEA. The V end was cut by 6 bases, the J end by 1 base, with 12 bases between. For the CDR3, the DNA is TGCAGCGTCTCCACGGGCGGGAACACTGAAGCTTTCTTT. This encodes CSVSTGGNTEAFF.

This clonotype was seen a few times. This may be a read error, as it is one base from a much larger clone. CDR3 nucleotides: TGTGCCAGTACCGGACATTCAGCCGGAAACACCATATATTTT. This codes for CASTGHSAGNTIYF. V gene TRBV19 combines with J gene TRBJ1-3; TRBD1 is a possible D gene (5 bases). Per germline, CDR1 LNHDA and CDR2 SQIVND (reference sequence). The V and J ends lost 7 bases and 4 bases respectively, with 14 bases between them. The CDR3 totals 14 residues.

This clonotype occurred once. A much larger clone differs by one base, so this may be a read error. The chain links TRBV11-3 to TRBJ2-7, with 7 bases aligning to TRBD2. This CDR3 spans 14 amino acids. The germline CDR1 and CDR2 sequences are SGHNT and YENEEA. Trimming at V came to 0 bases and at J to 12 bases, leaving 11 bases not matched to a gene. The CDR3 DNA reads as TGTGCCAGCAGCTTAGACGGGACTACCGAAATACTGTACTTC. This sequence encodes CASSLDGTTEILYF. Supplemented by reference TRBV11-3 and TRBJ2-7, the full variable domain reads EAGVVQSPRYKIIEKKQPVAFWCNPISGHNTLYWYLQNLGQGPELLIRYENEEAVDDSQLPKDRFSAERLKGVDSTLKIQPAELGDSAVYLCASSLDGTTEILYFGPGTRLTVT.

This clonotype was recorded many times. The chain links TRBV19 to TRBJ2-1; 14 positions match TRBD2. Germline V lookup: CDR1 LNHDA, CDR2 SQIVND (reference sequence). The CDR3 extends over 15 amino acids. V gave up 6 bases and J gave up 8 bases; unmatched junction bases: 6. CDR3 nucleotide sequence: TGTGCCAGTAGACCGGGACTAGCGGGAGTCTATGAGCAGTTCTTC. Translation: CASRPGLAGVYEQFF.

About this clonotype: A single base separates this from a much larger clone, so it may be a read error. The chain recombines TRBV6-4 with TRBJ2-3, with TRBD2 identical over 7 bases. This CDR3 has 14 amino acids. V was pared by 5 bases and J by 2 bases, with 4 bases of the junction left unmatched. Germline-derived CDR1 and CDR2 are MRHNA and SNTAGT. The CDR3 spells CASSPSGVTDTQYF. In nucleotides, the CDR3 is TGTGCCAGCAGTCCCAGCGGGGTCACAGATACGCAGTATTTT.

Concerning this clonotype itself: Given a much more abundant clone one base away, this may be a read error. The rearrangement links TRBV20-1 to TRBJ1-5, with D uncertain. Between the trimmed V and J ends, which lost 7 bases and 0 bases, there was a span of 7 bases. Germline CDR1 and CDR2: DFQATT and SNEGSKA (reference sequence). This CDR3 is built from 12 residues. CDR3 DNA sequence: TGCAGTGATAGTAATAGCAATCAGCCCCAGCATTTT. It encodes CSDSNSNQPQHF.

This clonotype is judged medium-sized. The CDR3 coding sequence is TGTGCCAGCACCAACAGGGGGGGGACAGACTATGGCTACACCTTC. Translating gives CASTNRGGTDYGYTF. This sequence joins TRBV3-1 and TRBJ1-2, with 8 positions matching TRBD1. The germline V gene has CDR1 LGHDT and CDR2 YNNKEL (reference sequence). V lost 7 bases and J lost 3; bases outside the gene matches: 10. The CDR3 has 15 amino acids.

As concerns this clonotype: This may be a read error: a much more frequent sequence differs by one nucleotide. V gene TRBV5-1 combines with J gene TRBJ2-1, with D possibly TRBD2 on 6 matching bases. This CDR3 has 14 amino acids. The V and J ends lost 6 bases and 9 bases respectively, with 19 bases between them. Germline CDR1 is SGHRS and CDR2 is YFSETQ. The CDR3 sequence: CASTLSGREGEQFF. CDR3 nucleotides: TGCGCCAGCACCCTCTCCGGGAGAGAGGGTGAGCAGTTCTTC.